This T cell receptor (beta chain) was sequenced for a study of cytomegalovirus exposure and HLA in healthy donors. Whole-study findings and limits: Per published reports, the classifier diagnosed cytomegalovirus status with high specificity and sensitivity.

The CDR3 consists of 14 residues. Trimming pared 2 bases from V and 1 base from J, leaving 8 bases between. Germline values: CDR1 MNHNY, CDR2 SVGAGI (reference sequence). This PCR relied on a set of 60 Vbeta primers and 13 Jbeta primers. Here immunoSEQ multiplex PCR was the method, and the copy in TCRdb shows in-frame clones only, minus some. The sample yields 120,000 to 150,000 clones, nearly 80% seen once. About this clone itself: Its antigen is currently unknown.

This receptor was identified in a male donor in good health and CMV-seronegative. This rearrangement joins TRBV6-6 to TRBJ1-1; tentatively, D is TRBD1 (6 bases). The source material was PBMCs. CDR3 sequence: CASSYQGWNTEAFF. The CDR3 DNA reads TGTGCCAGCAGTTACCAGGGGTGGAACACTGAAGCTTTCTTT.